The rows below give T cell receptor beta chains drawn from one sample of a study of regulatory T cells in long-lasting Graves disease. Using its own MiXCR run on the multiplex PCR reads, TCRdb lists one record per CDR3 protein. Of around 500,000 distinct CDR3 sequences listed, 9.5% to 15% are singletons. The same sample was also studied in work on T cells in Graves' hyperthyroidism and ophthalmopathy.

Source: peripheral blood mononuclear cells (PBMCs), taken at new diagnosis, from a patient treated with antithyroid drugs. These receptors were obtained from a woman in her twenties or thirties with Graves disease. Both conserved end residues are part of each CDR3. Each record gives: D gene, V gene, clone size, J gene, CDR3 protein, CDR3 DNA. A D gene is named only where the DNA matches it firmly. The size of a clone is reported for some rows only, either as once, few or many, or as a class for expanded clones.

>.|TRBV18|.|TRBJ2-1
CASSPGGRGNEQFF
TGTGCCAGCTCACCGGGGGGCCGAGGGAATGAGCAGTTCTTC
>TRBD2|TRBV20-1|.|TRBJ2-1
CSARDPGTSGSLKWNEQFF
TGCAGTGCTAGAGATCCAGGGACTAGCGGGAGCCTCAAGTGGAATGAGCAGTTCTTC
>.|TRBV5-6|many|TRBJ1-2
CASSYRARLPYGYTF
TGTGCCAGCAGCTACCGGGCCCGCCTCCCTTATGGCTACACCTTC
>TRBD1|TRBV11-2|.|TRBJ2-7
CASSLRAGQGPYEQYF
TGTGCCAGCAGCTTAAGGGCGGGACAGGGCCCCTACGAGCAGTACTTC
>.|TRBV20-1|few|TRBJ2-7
CSASWGGTLSYEQYF
TGCAGTGCTAGTTGGGGTGGGACTCTCTCCTACGAGCAGTACTTC
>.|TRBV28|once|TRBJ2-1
CASTLGGRRFF
TGTGCCAGCACCCTAGGGGGTCGTCGGTTCTTC
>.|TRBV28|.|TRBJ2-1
CASSFPLNEQFF
TGTGCCAGCAGTTTTCCCTTGAATGAGCAGTTCTTC
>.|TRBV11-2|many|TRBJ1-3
CASSRQRNTIYF
TGTGCCAGCAGCAGACAGCGAAACACCATATATTTT
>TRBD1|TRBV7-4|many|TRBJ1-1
CASSSQGDNTEAFF
TGTGCCAGCAGCTCCCAGGGGGATAACACTGAAGCTTTCTTT
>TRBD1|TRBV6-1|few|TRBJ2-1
CASRKTGDSSYNEQFF
TGTGCCAGCAGAAAGACAGGGGATAGCTCCTACAATGAGCAGTTCTTC
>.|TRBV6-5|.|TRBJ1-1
CASSYWVATEAFF
TGTGCCAGCAGTTACTGGGTGGCCACTGAAGCTTTCTTT
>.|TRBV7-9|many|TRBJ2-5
CASSFGIRETQYF
TGTGCCAGCAGTTTTGGGATCCGGGAGACCCAGTACTTC
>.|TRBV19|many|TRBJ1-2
CASSIAPTTYGYTF
TGTGCCAGTAGTATAGCCCCGACAACCTATGGCTACACCTTC
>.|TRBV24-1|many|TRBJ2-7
CATSDLYEQYF
TGTGCCACCAGTGATCTCTACGAGCAGTACTTC
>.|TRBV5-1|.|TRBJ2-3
CASSLPASYSTDTQYF
TGCGCCAGCAGCCTCCCGGCGAGCTATAGCACAGATACGCAGTATTTT
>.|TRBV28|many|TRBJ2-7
CASSSPNYEQYF
TGTGCCAGCAGTTCTCCCAACTACGAGCAGTACTTC
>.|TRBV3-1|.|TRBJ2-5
CASSPTPAGSYEETQYF
TGTGCCAGCAGCCCCACCCCGGCAGGGAGCTATGAAGAGACCCAGTACTTC
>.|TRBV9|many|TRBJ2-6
CASSDHSGANVLTF
TGTGCCAGCAGCGACCACTCTGGGGCCAACGTCCTGACTTTC
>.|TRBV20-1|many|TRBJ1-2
CSATEGPLYGYTF
TGCAGTGCTACTGAAGGACCCTTATATGGCTACACCTTC
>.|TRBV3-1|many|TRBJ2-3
CASSQDSVGLTQYF
TGTGCCAGCAGCCAAGATAGTGTGGGCCTTACGCAGTATTTT
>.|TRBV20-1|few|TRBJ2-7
CSARPSQGGEQYF
TGCAGTGCTAGACCCTCCCAGGGAGGCGAGCAGTACTTC
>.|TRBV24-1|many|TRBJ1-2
CATRDRMGYGYTF
TGTGCCACCAGAGACAGGATGGGCTATGGCTACACCTTC
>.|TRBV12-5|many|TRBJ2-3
CASGLDSSGYTDTQYF
TGTGCTAGTGGTTTGGACTCGAGCGGCTACACAGATACGCAGTATTTT
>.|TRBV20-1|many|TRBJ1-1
CSARDWAPGHTEAFF
TGCAGTGCTAGAGATTGGGCCCCGGGCCACACTGAAGCTTTCTTT
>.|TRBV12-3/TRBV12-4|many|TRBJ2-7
CASSLSDAYEQYF
TGTGCCAGCAGTTTATCTGACGCCTACGAGCAGTACTTC
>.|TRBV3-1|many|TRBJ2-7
CASRPRASALAEQYF
TGTGCCAGCAGACCAAGAGCTAGCGCTCTCGCCGAGCAGTACTTC
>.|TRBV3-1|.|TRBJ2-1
CASSRSSGLYGYNEQFF
TGTGCCAGCAGCCGGTCATCCGGGCTATACGGCTACAATGAGCAGTTCTTC
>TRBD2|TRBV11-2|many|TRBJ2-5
CASSDGRGRGETQYF
TGTGCCAGCAGTGATGGGAGGGGTCGTGGAGAGACCCAGTACTTC
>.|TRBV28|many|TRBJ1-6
CASSLGLSMGNSPLHF
TGTGCCAGCAGCCTTGGACTCTCCATGGGGAATTCACCCCTCCACTTT
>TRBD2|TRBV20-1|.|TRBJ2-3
CSARVLAGGPFPSTDTQYF
TGCAGTGCTAGAGTGCTAGCGGGAGGGCCCTTCCCTAGCACAGATACGCAGTATTTT
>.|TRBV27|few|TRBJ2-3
CASSKGRGADTQYF
TGTGCCAGCTCAAAGGGGCGTGGGGCAGATACGCAGTATTTT
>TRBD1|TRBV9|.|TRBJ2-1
CASSEGQGFGEQFF
TGTGCCAGCAGCGAGGGACAGGGTTTCGGTGAGCAGTTCTTC
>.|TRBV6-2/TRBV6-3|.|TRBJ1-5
CASSRMTAYSNQPQHF
TGTGCCAGCAGTCGCATGACAGCATATAGCAATCAGCCCCAGCATTTT
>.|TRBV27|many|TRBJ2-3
CASSIHREAPQYF
TGTGCCAGCAGTATACACAGGGAAGCCCCGCAGTATTTT
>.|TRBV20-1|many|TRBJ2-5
CSASNRVETQYF
TGCAGTGCTAGTAACAGGGTAGAGACCCAGTACTTC
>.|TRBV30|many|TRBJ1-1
CAWRTNDRKGATEAFF
TGTGCCTGGAGAACAAACGATCGGAAAGGGGCCACTGAAGCTTTCTTT
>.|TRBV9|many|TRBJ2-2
CASSVGHRDTGTGELFF
TGTGCCAGCAGCGTAGGCCACCGGGACACGGGGACCGGGGAGCTGTTTTTT
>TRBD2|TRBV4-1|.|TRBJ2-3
CASSQDGTSGTTDTQYF
TGCGCCAGCAGCCAAGATGGGACTAGCGGAACCACAGATACGCAGTATTTT
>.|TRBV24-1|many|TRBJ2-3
CATSVHYTDTQYF
TGTGCCACCAGTGTTCACTACACAGATACGCAGTATTTT
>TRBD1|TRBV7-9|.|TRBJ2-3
CASSVGQGPTDTQYF
TGTGCCAGCAGCGTCGGACAGGGCCCCACAGATACGCAGTATTTT
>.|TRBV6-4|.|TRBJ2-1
CASSPIGGHRNEQFF
TGTGCCAGCAGTCCCATCGGAGGCCATAGGAATGAGCAGTTCTTC
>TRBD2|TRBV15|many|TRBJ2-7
CATSGGLADTYEQYF
TGTGCCACCAGCGGGGGACTAGCGGACACCTACGAGCAGTACTTC
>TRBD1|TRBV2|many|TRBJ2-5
CASSRTGTYQETQYF
TGTGCCAGCAGCCGGACAGGGACGTACCAAGAGACCCAGTACTTC
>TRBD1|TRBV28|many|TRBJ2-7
CASSFTTQGAYEQYF
TGTGCCAGCAGTTTCACAACCCAGGGGGCCTACGAGCAGTACTTC
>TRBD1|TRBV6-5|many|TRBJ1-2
CASSYGQGAHGYTF
TGTGCCAGCAGTTACGGACAGGGGGCCCATGGCTACACCTTC
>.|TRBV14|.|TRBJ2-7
CASSKPSRILTGDFEQYF
TGTGCCAGCAGCAAACCCAGCCGGATATTGACAGGCGACTTCGAGCAGTACTTC
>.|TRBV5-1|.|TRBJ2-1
CASSRDLQSYNEQFF
TGCGCCAGCAGTCGGGACTTACAATCCTACAATGAGCAGTTCTTC
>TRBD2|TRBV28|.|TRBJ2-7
CASSGRLAPYEQYF
TGTGCCAGCAGCGGACGACTAGCTCCCTACGAGCAGTACTTC
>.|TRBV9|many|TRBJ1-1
CASSVAPWGDTEAFF
TGTGCCAGCAGCGTAGCCCCTTGGGGGGATACTGAAGCTTTCTTT
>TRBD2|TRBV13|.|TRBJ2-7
CASSTGTSGNSYEQYF
TGTGCCAGCAGCACCGGGACTAGCGGGAACTCCTACGAGCAGTACTTC
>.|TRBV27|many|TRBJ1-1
CASSFDRYTEAFF
TGTGCCAGCAGTTTCGACAGATACACTGAAGCTTTCTTT
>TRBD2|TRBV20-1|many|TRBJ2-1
CSAAAGLRNEQFF
TGCAGTGCTGCAGCGGGACTGCGTAATGAGCAGTTCTTC
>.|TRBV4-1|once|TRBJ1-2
CASSQEMARRNYGYTF
TGCGCCAGCAGCCAAGAAATGGCACGGCGGAACTATGGCTACACCTTC